One sample yielded the 20 T cell receptor beta chains listed below, sequenced in a study of cytomegalovirus exposure and HLA in healthy donors. PCR amplification relied on 60 Vbeta primers (plus 13 Jbeta primers). The protocol was immunoSEQ multiplex PCR, while the TCRdb copy is restricted to in-frame clones and leaves out a portion. The sample lists approximately 150,000 clones, 84% seen once, with 2.5% in the top ten. Input material: PBMCs. These receptors all come from a boy younger than 10 in good health and CMV-seronegative.

Written as DNA, the CDR3 is TGTGCCAGCAGCCATAACAGGGTCCCGAATGAAAAACTGTTTTTT. Translating it yields CASSHNRVPNEKLFF. V gene TRBV5-8 combines with J gene TRBJ1-4, with D possibly matching TRBD1 (6 bases). The CDR3 runs to 15 residues. From germline, CDR1 is SGHTS and CDR2 YDEGEE. Deletions cut 4 bases from V and 5 bases from J, with 15 bases between.

This chain uses TRBV19 with TRBJ1-5; D perhaps matches TRBD1 (5 bases). The CDR3 loop spans 15 amino acids. Germline values: CDR1 LNHDA, CDR2 SQIVND (reference sequence). Trimming stripped 4 bases from V and 1 base from J, with 11 bases between. The CDR3 DNA follows: TGTGCCAGTAGTACCCCGAAGGGGAGCAATCAGCCCCAGCATTTT. It translates to CASSTPKGSNQPQHF.

The rearrangement links TRBV4-3 to TRBJ2-1, with a tentative D call TRBD2 (6 bases). Trimming pared 4 bases from V and 7 bases from J, leaving 20 bases between. The CDR3 has 16 residues. Germline V lookup: CDR1 LGHNA, CDR2 YSLEER. This CDR3 is CASSPGGGNMRNEQFF. Here the CDR3 DNA reads TGCGCCAGCAGCCCTGGCGGCGGGAACATGCGAAATGAGCAGTTCTTC.

V gene TRBV30 combines with J gene TRBJ1-2; 11 bases are shared with TRBD1. This CDR3 is built from 13 residues. After removal of 0 bases from V and 13 bases from J, the junction contained 7 bases not matched to a gene. The germline CDR1 and CDR2 sequences are GTSNPN and SVGIG (reference sequence). DNA for the CDR3: TGTGCCTGGAGTGTAGCCGGACAGGGGGCATTCACCTTC. Residues: CAWSVAGQGAFTF. The whole variable domain, filled in from reference TRBV30 and TRBJ1-2, reads SQTIHQWPATLVQPVGSPLSLECTVEGTSNPNLYWYRQAAGRGLQLLFYSVGIGQISSEVPQNLSASRPQDRQFILSSKKLLLSDSGFYLCAWSVAGQGAFTFGSGTRLTVV.

This clone was found once. The chain has TRBV6-4 and TRBJ2-1, with D possibly matching TRBD2 (6 bases). The CDR3 runs to 13 residues. Trimming shortened V by 5 bases and J by 12 bases, and 17 bases separated the two germline ends. Germline-derived CDR1 and CDR2 are MRHNA and SNTAGT. The CDR3 is CASSSERDSRQFF. CDR3 nucleotide sequence: TGTGCCAGCAGTTCAGAACGGGACTCGAGGCAGTTCTTC.

This clone was detected a few times. The V call is TRBV28, the J call TRBJ2-1, with no clear D. Trimming cost V 3 bases and J 1 base, with 7 bases left between them. This CDR3 region has 14 residues. In germline, CDR1 is MDHEN, CDR2 SYDVKM. The CDR3 nucleotides are TGTGCCAGCAGTTTCGGGTGGTCCTACAATGAGCAGTTCTTC. This sequence encodes CASSFGWSYNEQFF.

This chain links TRBV5-4 with TRBJ2-5; 7 bases fit TRBD1. J lost 2 bases, V lost 4 bases, and 5 bases had no gene match. The CDR3 sequence is 14 residues long. Germline lookup yields CDR1 SGHNT and CDR2 YYREEE (reference sequence). The CDR3 DNA follows: TGTGCCAGCAGCCCGGGGACAGAACAAGAGACCCAGTACTTC. Amino acids: CASSPGTEQETQYF.

In nucleotides, the CDR3 is TGTGCCAGCAGCTTAACAACCGACAGCTCTGGGGCCAACGTCCTGACTTTC. Translation: CASSLTTDSSGANVLTF. The chain has TRBV7-3 and TRBJ2-6, with a weak D call TRBD1 (5 bases). The V and J ends lost 0 bases and 0 bases respectively, with 9 bases between them. This CDR3 region has 17 residues. CDR1 is SGHTA and CDR2 is FQGTGA in the germline V gene.

This sequence joins TRBV4-1 and TRBJ1-3; no clear D. The CDR3 runs 16 residues. Trimming took 4 bases from V and 0 from J, leaving 13 bases between them. The germline V gene encodes CDR1 MGHRA and CDR2 YSYEKL. The CDR3 nucleotides are TGCGCCAGCAGCCCCGGGAAGGACCCCTCTGGAAACACCATATATTTT. It specifies CASSPGKDPSGNTIYF.

The V and J genes are TRBV6-1 and TRBJ2-1; 11 nucleotides agree with TRBD2. The germline gives CDR1 MNHNS, CDR2 SASEGT. V gave up 2 bases and J gave up 8 bases; unmatched junction bases: 5. The CDR3 extends over 15 amino acids. CDR3 sequence: CASSEIAGGPDEQFF. The CDR3 region has the DNA TGTGCCAGCAGTGAAATAGCGGGAGGGCCGGATGAGCAGTTCTTC.

The genes are TRBV28 and TRBJ2-7, with 7 positions matching TRBD1. The CDR3 is 18 amino acids. Unmatched junction bases numbered 17, after V lost 6 bases and J lost 0 bases. From germline, CDR1 is MDHEN and CDR2 SYDVKM. DNA of the CDR3: TGTGCCAGCAGCCACCGGGACAGACACGCCTTCAGCTCCTACGAGCAGTACTTC. The encoded protein is CASSHRDRHAFSSYEQYF.

V gene TRBV4-1 combines with J gene TRBJ2-7; 8 bases are a match to TRBD1. Germline V gene sequence: CDR1 MGHRA, CDR2 YSYEKL. The CDR3 is 15 amino acids. The J segment lost 5 bases and the V segment lost 1 base, leaving 7 bases of the junction unmatched. CDR3 residues: CASSQGTGITNEQYF. CDR3 coding DNA: TGCGCCAGCAGCCAAGGGACAGGGATCACCAACGAGCAGTACTTC.

The genes are TRBV4-1 and TRBJ2-7; 11 positions agree with TRBD1. This CDR3 region has 16 residues. Germline assignment: CDR1 MGHRA and CDR2 YSYEKL. Trimming removed 2 bases from V and 3 bases from J; junction bases left unmatched: 6. The CDR3 spells CASSQRDRGFIYEQYF. The CDR3 DNA sequence: TGCGCCAGCAGCCAACGGGACAGGGGGTTTATCTACGAGCAGTACTTC.

This chain uses TRBV5-1 with TRBJ2-7; 7 bases are shared with TRBD1. CDR1 is SGHRS, CDR2 YFSETQ, per germline. The length of the CDR3 is 14 residues. With V trimmed by 3 bases and J by 6 bases, 9 bases remained unmatched. The CDR3 region has the DNA TGCGCCAGCAGCTCGCCGGGACAGTTGGCCGAGCAGTACTTC. This encodes CASSSPGQLAEQYF.

This clone came up a few times. The chain uses TRBV5-1 and TRBJ2-3; the D gene is possibly TRBD2 (7 bases). Trimming left V 0 bases short and J 1 base short, with 12 bases between. The germline gives CDR1 SGHRS, CDR2 YFSETQ. The CDR3 is 16 amino acids. The CDR3 DNA is TGCGCCAGCAGCTTGGTCCGGGGGGCCCGCACAGATACGCAGTATTTT. Residues: CASSLVRGARTDTQYF.

This chain links TRBV19 with TRBJ2-2, with TRBD1 matching 10 bases. Losses at the gene ends were 8 bases for V and 6 bases for J; bases not matched to a gene: 6. Germline CDR1 reads LNHDA; CDR2 reads SQIVND (reference sequence). The CDR3 consists of 14 residues. The CDR3, as DNA: TGTGCCAGTGCCGGGACAGGGGTTCCCGGGGAGCTGTTTTTT. Amino acid sequence: CASAGTGVPGELFF.

This chain joins TRBV1 and TRBJ2-3; whether TRBD2, the table's D call, matches the DNA was not checked. TRBV1 is designated a pseudogene. The CDR3 runs to 13 residues. In DNA, the CDR3 is TGCACCAGCAGCCAGCGGGGCACAGATACGCAGTATTTT. This sequence encodes CTSSQRGTDTQYF.

With regard to this clone: Relative to the germline gene, one junction end is altered; a read error may explain this. The rearrangement joins TRBV7-9 to TRBJ2-7; 8 bases align to TRBD1. CDR1 is SEHNR and CDR2 is FQNEAQ in the germline V gene (reference sequence). The CDR3 loop spans 14 amino acids. The CDR3 protein is CSSSLQTGVNEQYF. In DNA form, the CDR3 reads TGTTCCAGCAGCTTACAGACAGGGGTGAACGAGCAGTACTTC.

V gene TRBV28 combines with J gene TRBJ2-7; D perhaps matches TRBD2 (6 bases). Trimming cost V 2 bases and J 0 bases, with 8 bases left between them. From germline, CDR1 is MDHEN and CDR2 SYDVKM. The CDR3 runs to 14 residues. This CDR3 reads CASSLGGISYEQYF. The CDR3 region has the DNA TGTGCCAGCAGTTTAGGCGGGATCTCCTACGAGCAGTACTTC.

This chain connects TRBV20-1 to TRBJ1-1; unclear D gene. CDR3 size: 10 residues. Germline assignment: CDR1 DFQATT and CDR2 SNEGSKA (reference sequence). V was shortened by 3 bases and J by 10 bases, with 9 bases between the two germline ends. In nucleotides, the CDR3 is TGCAGTGCTAGTAATGTGAGAGCTTTCTTT. Protein: CSASNVRAFF.